This passage covers 30 T cell receptor beta chains from one sample sequenced in a study of memory CD4+ T cells and cytomegalovirus serostatus. Single viable CD3+CD4+CD8-CD45RO+ cells were sorted as the memory CD4+ T cells. Generated by immunoSEQ multiplex PCR, the TCRdb table keeps only in-frame clones and is missing some. The profile shows 45,000 to 60,000 clones, 80% to 90% of them singletons. The sequencing input was memory CD4+ T cells from blood. These receptors came from an adult in good health and CMV-seropositive.

There are a few counts of this clone. The chain recombines TRBV18 with TRBJ1-5; TRBD1 matches at 7 bases. CDR1 and CDR2 (germline): KGHSH, LQKENI. The J segment lost 2 bases and the V segment lost 1 base, leaving 8 bases of the junction unmatched. The CDR3 totals 17 residues. CDR3 sequence reads: CASSPRETGNGNQPQHF. The DNA of the CDR3 is TGTGCCAGCTCACCACGAGAGACAGGGAACGGCAATCAGCCCCAGCATTTT.

The V gene is TRBV10-3, the J gene TRBJ2-2; 7 bases align to TRBD2. Germline assignment: CDR1 ENHRY and CDR2 SYGVKD. Trimming cost V 8 bases and J 6 bases; bases outside gene matches: 3. CDR3 length equals 12 residues. CDR3 nucleotide sequence: TGTGCCATCCGGCGGGAGTCCGGGGAGCTGTTTTTT. This gives the protein CAIRRESGELFF.

This clone appeared a single time. The chain uses TRBV19 and TRBJ1-1; 9 bases map to TRBD1. The CDR3 is made up of 15 amino acids. V dropped 8 bases and J dropped 1; count of bases not matched to a gene: 8. Germline-derived CDR1 and CDR2 are LNHDA and SQIVND (reference sequence). Here the CDR3 DNA reads TGTGCCAGTCTCGGGACAGGGAGGGGGAACACTGAAGCTTTCTTT. Protein sequence: CASLGTGRGNTEAFF. Full variable domain (remainder filled in from reference TRBV19 and TRBJ1-1): DGGITQSPKYLFRKEGQNVTLSCEQNLNHDAMYWYRQDPGQGLRLIYYSQIVNDFQKGDIAEGYSVSREKKESFPLTVTSAQKNPTAFYLCASLGTGRGNTEAFFGQGTRLTVV.

The chain joins TRBV2 to TRBJ2-4; D unclear. Looked up from germline, CDR1 is SNHLY and CDR2 is FYNNEI. The CDR3 has 16 amino acids. V was shortened by 3 bases and J by 2 bases, with 14 bases between the two germline ends. The CDR3 here is CASSENLIKTKNIQYF. Written as DNA, the CDR3 is TGTGCCAGCAGTGAGAATCTTATTAAGACCAAAAACATTCAGTACTTC. Full variable domain (rest looked up from reference TRBV2 and TRBJ2-4): EPEVTQTPSHQVTQMGQEVILRCVPISNHLYFYWYRQILGQKVEFLVSFYNNEISEKSEIFDDQFSVERPDGSNFTLKIRSTKLEDSAMYFCASSENLIKTKNIQYFGAGTRLSVL.

The rearrangement uses TRBV15 and TRBJ2-2; 8 nucleotides agree with TRBD2. After removal of 3 bases from V and 4 bases from J, the junction contained 4 bases not matched to a gene. Germline V lookup: CDR1 LNHNV, CDR2 YYDKDF (reference sequence). CDR3 length equals 15 residues. CDR3: CATSSWTSSTGELFF. The CDR3 bases are TGTGCCACCAGCAGTTGGACTAGCTCCACCGGGGAGCTGTTTTTT.

In this sample, this clone turned up once. The CDR3 loop reads CASSRLAPSTDTQYF. As DNA, the CDR3 is TGTGCCAGCAGTCGTCTAGCACCTAGCACAGATACGCAGTATTTT. The chain employs TRBV6-5 and TRBJ2-3; tentatively, D is TRBD2 (5 bases). Trimming took 5 bases from V and 0 from J, leaving 12 bases between them. CDR3 length: 15 residues. Per germline, CDR1 MNHEY and CDR2 SVGAGI.

This clone has more than one count but fewer than ten. The chain couples TRBV6-5 to TRBJ1-2; D is unclear. The germline V gene encodes CDR1 MNHEY and CDR2 SVGAGI. The V end lost 4 bases, the J end lost 4 bases, and 10 bases lay between the germline ends. CDR3 size: 13 residues. This CDR3 reads CASSSGRFYGYTF. The CDR3 bases are TGTGCCAGCAGTTCGGGAAGGTTCTATGGCTACACCTTC.

The chain combines TRBV27 with TRBJ1-1, with 8 nucleotides matching TRBD1. Germline CDR1 and CDR2: MNHEY and SMNVEV (reference sequence). Unmatched junction bases numbered 8, after V lost 2 bases and J lost 0 bases. This CDR3 has 17 amino acids. The CDR3 DNA follows: TGTGCCAGCAGTTTACGGGGACAGGTAAGGGTGAACACTGAAGCTTTCTTT. Translation: CASSLRGQVRVNTEAFF.

The CDR3 reads CASSLAQTSGHTDTQYF. The CDR3 DNA reads TGTGCCAGCAGCTTGGCCCAGACTAGCGGCCACACAGATACGCAGTATTTT. The chain couples TRBV5-8 to TRBJ2-3; 9 bases match TRBD2. Germline CDR1 is SGHTS and CDR2 is YDEGEE. The CDR3 covers 17 residues. Germline trimming cut 0 bases from V and 2 bases from J; bases unmatched to any gene: 7. Drawing the rest from reference TRBV5-8 and TRBJ2-3, the complete variable domain is EAGVTQSPTHLIKTRGQQATLRCSPISGHTSVYWYQQALGLGLQFLLWYDEGEERNRGNFPPRFSGRQFPNYSSELNVNALELEDSALYLCASSLAQTSGHTDTQYFGPGTRLTVL.

The chain combines TRBV2 with TRBJ1-4; D gene unclear. This CDR3 is built from 15 residues. Germline V gives CDR1 SNHLY, CDR2 FYNNEI. The V and J ends lost 3 bases and 6 bases respectively, with 14 bases between them. This CDR3 is CASSEIEDWDEKLFF. The CDR3 nucleotides read TGTGCCAGCAGTGAGATCGAGGATTGGGATGAAAAACTGTTTTTT.

The chain links TRBV7-9 to TRBJ1-1; 7 bases map to TRBD1. Per germline, CDR1 SEHNR and CDR2 FQNEAQ (reference sequence). J was trimmed by 5 bases and V by 4 bases; bases with no gene match: 4. The CDR3 has 13 amino acids. As DNA, the CDR3 is TGTGCCAGCAGCTACAGGGGTGAGACTGAAGCTTTCTTT. This encodes CASSYRGETEAFF.

This chain connects TRBV7-9 to TRBJ2-7, with D possibly TRBD1 on 6 matching bases. In germline, CDR1 is SEHNR, CDR2 FQNEAQ (reference sequence). V lost 6 bases, J lost 0 bases, and 12 bases lay in between. There are 14 residues in the CDR3. The CDR3 loop reads CASSSPGHSYEQYF. The CDR3 DNA is TGTGCCAGCAGTTCTCCGGGACACTCCTACGAGCAGTACTTC.

The chain uses TRBV7-2 and TRBJ2-1; the match to TRBD2 covers 8 bases. This CDR3 has 13 residues. The ends lost 4 bases at V and 8 bases at J; junction bases unmatched: 4. Germline CDR1 reads SGHTA; CDR2 reads FQGNSA. The CDR3 here is CASSSAGEYEQFF. CDR3 in DNA: TGTGCCAGCAGCTCAGCGGGAGAATATGAGCAGTTCTTC.

The chain carries TRBV7-2 and TRBJ2-3; TRBD2 aligns across 11 bases. The junction had 10 bases not matched to a gene; V was cut back by 5 bases and J by 3 bases. Looked up from germline, CDR1 is SGHTA and CDR2 is FQGNSA. The CDR3 runs to 17 residues. The CDR3 is CASSVSALAGATDTQYF. The CDR3 nucleotides read TGTGCCAGCAGCGTATCCGCACTAGCGGGAGCAACAGATACGCAGTATTTT.

J is TRBJ1-2 and V is TRBV27; D might be TRBD1 (5 bases). This CDR3 spans 13 amino acids. Trimming took off 2 bases at V and 6 bases at J, with 10 bases between the two ends. Germline values: CDR1 MNHEY, CDR2 SMNVEV (reference sequence). The CDR3 protein is CASSLVQGDGYTF. CDR3 nucleotide sequence: TGTGCCAGCAGTTTAGTGCAGGGAGATGGCTACACCTTC.

The rearrangement joins TRBV18 to TRBJ2-2; 7 positions match TRBD2. From germline, CDR1 is KGHSH and CDR2 LQKENI. CDR3 length: 14 residues. J lost 5 bases, V lost 6 bases, and 6 bases had no gene match. The DNA of the CDR3 is TGTGCCAGCTCGGTTTCAGCGGGAACCGGGGAGCTGTTTTTT. It codes for CASSVSAGTGELFF. The complete variable domain, with remaining parts taken from reference TRBV18 and TRBJ2-2, reads NAGVMQNPRHLVRRRGQEARLRCSPMKGHSHVYWYRQLPEEGLKFMVYLQKENIIDESGMPKERFSAEFPKEGPSILRIQQVVRGDSAAYFCASSVSAGTGELFFGEGSRLTVL.

This clone was seen a single time. V and J are TRBV29-1 and TRBJ1-2, with 7 nucleotides matching TRBD1. From germline, CDR1 is SQVTM and CDR2 ANQGSEA. J lost 1 base, V lost 8 bases, and 4 bases had no gene match. This CDR3 region has 12 residues. CDR3 amino acids: CSSQGVNYGYTF. The CDR3 DNA is TGCAGCTCCCAGGGGGTTAACTATGGCTACACCTTC.

This chain uses TRBV2 with TRBJ2-1; 10 bases line up with TRBD1. The CDR3 is 15 residues long. Germline lookup yields CDR1 SNHLY and CDR2 FYNNEI. With V trimmed by 4 bases and J by 6 bases, 6 bases remained unmatched. The CDR3 reads CASSADRGHRNEQFF. CDR3 bases: TGTGCCAGCAGTGCCGACAGGGGGCATCGCAATGAGCAGTTCTTC.

Comments on this clone: Since the CDR3 does not end with the conserved phenylalanine or tryptophan, this likely comes from a read error. The limits of the CDR3 on the DNA are not certain, so only TCRdb's listed CDR3 is given. The CDR3 protein is CASSIRDRAGWATIPPAL. This chain uses TRBV19 with TRBJ1-5; the table's D call of TRBD1 was not tested on the DNA. The CDR3 is 18 residues long, ends included. The germline V gene has CDR1 LNHDA and CDR2 SQIVND (reference sequence).

The chain recombines TRBV25-1 with TRBJ1-2, with D tentatively TRBD1 (5 bases). There are 14 residues in the CDR3. V was pared by 4 bases and J by 4 bases, with 13 bases between. Germline V gives CDR1 MGHDK, CDR2 SYGVNS. CDR3 loop: CASSVGGAGYGYTF. In nucleotides, the CDR3 is TGTGCCAGCAGTGTTGGAGGGGCCGGCTATGGCTACACCTTC.

This chain uses TRBV9 with TRBJ1-1; 7 positions match TRBD1. The CDR3 sequence is 15 residues long. V dropped 0 bases and J dropped 0; count of bases not matched to a gene: 2. In germline, CDR1 is SGDLS, CDR2 YYNGEE. The CDR3 loop is CASSVEGALNTEAFF. The CDR3 bases are TGTGCCAGCAGCGTAGAGGGGGCTCTGAACACTGAAGCTTTCTTT. Supplemented by reference TRBV9 and TRBJ1-1, the full variable domain reads DSGVTQTPKHLITATGQRVTLRCSPRSGDLSVYWYQQSLDQGLQFLIQYYNGEERAKGNILERFSAQQFPDLHSELNLSSLELGDSALYFCASSVEGALNTEAFFGQGTRLTVV.

V gene TRBV7-8 combines with J gene TRBJ2-5; TRBD1 aligns across 7 bases. V shed 5 bases and J 4 bases; nucleotides not matched to a gene: 7. Per the germline V gene, CDR1 is SGHVS and CDR2 is FQNEAQ. The CDR3 is 14 amino acids. The CDR3 nucleotides read TGTGCCAGCAGCCCGACAGGGAAGGGAGAGACCCAGTACTTC. Residues: CASSPTGKGETQYF.

This chain connects TRBV4-2 to TRBJ2-5, with 11 positions matching TRBD2. V lost 4 bases and J lost 3; bases outside the gene matches: 4. This CDR3 region has 15 residues. Germline-derived CDR1 and CDR2 are LGHNA and YNFKEQ. The CDR3 is CASSLTTSGEETQYF. DNA for the CDR3: TGTGCCAGCAGCCTTACGACTAGCGGGGAAGAGACCCAGTACTTC.

The chain couples TRBV6-5 to TRBJ1-5; D possibly corresponds to TRBD1 (6 bases). Germline V gives CDR1 MNHEY, CDR2 SVGAGI. The CDR3 consists of 13 residues. The V end lost 7 bases, the J end lost 4 bases, and 11 bases lay between the germline ends. The CDR3 DNA reads as TGTGCCAGCACTACAGGGTTGAATCAGCCCCAGCATTTT. Protein sequence: CASTTGLNQPQHF.

The V call is TRBV7-2, the J call TRBJ2-7; D may be TRBD1 (5 bases). The V end lost 4 bases, the J end lost 2 bases, and 15 bases lay between the germline ends. This CDR3 spans 15 amino acids. Germline assignment: CDR1 SGHTA and CDR2 FQGNSA. CDR3 loop: CASSSDRVTTYEQYF. CDR3 nucleotides: TGTGCCAGCAGCTCCGACAGAGTAACAACCTACGAGCAGTACTTC.

The chain recombines TRBV9 with TRBJ2-3, with 9 bases lining up with TRBD2. The CDR3 loop spans 17 amino acids. V shed 5 bases, J shed 0 bases, and the junction held 10 bases outside the gene matches. Per germline, CDR1 SGDLS and CDR2 YYNGEE. CDR3 loop: CASSAGGYPYSTDTQYF. As DNA, the CDR3 is TGTGCCAGCAGTGCGGGAGGGTACCCCTATAGCACAGATACGCAGTATTTT.

The CDR3 loop reads CASSTAGTPNEKLFF. The CDR3 DNA is TGTGCCAGTAGTACCGCCGGGACACCTAATGAAAAACTGTTTTTT. The V gene is TRBV19, the J gene TRBJ1-4; tentative D call: TRBD1 (6 bases). The CDR3 runs to 15 residues. Trimming took off 4 bases at V and 3 bases at J, with 12 bases between the two ends. Per the germline V gene, CDR1 is LNHDA and CDR2 is SQIVND (reference sequence).

This chain uses TRBV19 with TRBJ2-7, with 7 bases that match TRBD2. Trimming cost V 1 base and J 9 bases; bases outside gene matches: 6. The CDR3 has 13 residues. Germline CDR1 and CDR2: LNHDA and SQIVND (reference sequence). Here the CDR3 reads CASSIGGGRVQYF. Written as DNA, the CDR3 is TGTGCCAGTAGTATAGGCGGCGGGAGAGTGCAGTACTTC.

The chain joins TRBV5-6 to TRBJ1-6; possibly TRBD1 for D (5 bases). CDR3 length equals 12 residues. Between the trimmed V and J ends, which lost 5 bases and 10 bases, there was a span of 10 bases. Germline V gene sequence: CDR1 SGHDT, CDR2 YYEEEE. The CDR3 nucleotides read TGTGCCAGCAGGACAGTGCGGTCACCCCTCCACTTT. Its translation is CASRTVRSPLHF.

J is TRBJ2-7 and V is TRBV28; 7 bases are a match to TRBD2. Germline CDR1 and CDR2: MDHEN and SYDVKM. This CDR3 is 16 amino acids long. Unmatched junction bases numbered 14, after V lost 7 bases and J lost 2 bases. The CDR3 is CASTPFGREITYEQYF. In DNA, the CDR3 is TGTGCCAGCACCCCTTTTGGGAGGGAAATCACCTACGAGCAGTACTTC.